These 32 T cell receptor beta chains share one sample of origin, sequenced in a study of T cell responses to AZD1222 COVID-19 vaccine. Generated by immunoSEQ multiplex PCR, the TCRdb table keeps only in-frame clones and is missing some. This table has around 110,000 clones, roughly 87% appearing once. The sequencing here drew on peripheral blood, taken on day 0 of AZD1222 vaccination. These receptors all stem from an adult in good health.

CDR3 sequence reads: CASSPLAVSEKLFF. The CDR3 nucleotides are TGTGCCAGCAGCCCTCTAGCGGTTAGCGAAAAACTGTTTTTT. The chain employs TRBV7-9 and TRBJ1-4; D unresolved. This CDR3 contains 14 residues. Germline V gene lookup returns CDR1 SEHNR and CDR2 FQNEAQ (reference sequence). The V end was cut by 5 bases, the J end by 8 bases, with 15 bases between. The full variable domain, in which reference TRBV7-9 and TRBJ1-4 provide the parts outside the CDR3, is DTGVSQNPRHKITKRGQNVTFRCDPISEHNRLYWYRQTLGQGPEFLTYFQNEAQLEKSRLLSDRFSAERPKGSFSTLEIQRTEQGDSAMYLCASSPLAVSEKLFFGSGTQLSVL.

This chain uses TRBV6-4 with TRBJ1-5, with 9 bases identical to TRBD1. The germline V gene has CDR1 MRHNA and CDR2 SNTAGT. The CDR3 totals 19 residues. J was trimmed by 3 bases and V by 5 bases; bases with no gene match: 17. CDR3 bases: TGTGCCAGCAGTCTCCAGGGGGACAGGGAAGTTGTAAACAATCAGCCCCAGCATTTT. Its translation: CASSLQGDREVVNNQPQHF.

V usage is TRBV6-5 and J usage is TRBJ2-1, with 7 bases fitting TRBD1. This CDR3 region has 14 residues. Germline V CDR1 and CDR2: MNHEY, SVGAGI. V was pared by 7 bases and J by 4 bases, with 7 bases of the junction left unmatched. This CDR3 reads CASTPTGTYNEQFF. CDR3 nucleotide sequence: TGTGCCAGCACACCGACAGGGACGTACAATGAGCAGTTCTTC.

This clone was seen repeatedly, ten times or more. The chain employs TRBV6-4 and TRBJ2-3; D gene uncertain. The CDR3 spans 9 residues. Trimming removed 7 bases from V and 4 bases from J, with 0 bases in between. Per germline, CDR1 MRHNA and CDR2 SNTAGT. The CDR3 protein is CASTDTQYF. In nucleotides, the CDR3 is TGTGCCAGCACAGATACGCAGTATTTT.

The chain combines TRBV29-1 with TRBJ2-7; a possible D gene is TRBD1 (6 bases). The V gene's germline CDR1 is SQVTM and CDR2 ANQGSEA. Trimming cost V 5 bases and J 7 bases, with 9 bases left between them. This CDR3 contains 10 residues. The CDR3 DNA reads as TGCAGCGTTTATACAGGGGAGCAGTACTTC. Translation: CSVYTGEQYF.

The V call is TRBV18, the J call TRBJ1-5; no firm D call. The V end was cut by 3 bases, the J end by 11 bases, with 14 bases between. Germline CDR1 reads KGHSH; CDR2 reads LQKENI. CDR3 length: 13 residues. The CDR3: CASSPEAARAQHF. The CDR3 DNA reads TGTGCCAGCTCACCGGAGGCGGCCCGGGCCCAGCATTTT.

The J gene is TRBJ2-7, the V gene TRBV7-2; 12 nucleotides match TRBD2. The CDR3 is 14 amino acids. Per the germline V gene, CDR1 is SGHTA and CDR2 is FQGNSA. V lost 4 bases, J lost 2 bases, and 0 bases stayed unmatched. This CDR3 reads CASSWTSGTYEQYF. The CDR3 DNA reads TGTGCCAGCAGCTGGACTAGCGGGACCTACGAGCAGTACTTC.

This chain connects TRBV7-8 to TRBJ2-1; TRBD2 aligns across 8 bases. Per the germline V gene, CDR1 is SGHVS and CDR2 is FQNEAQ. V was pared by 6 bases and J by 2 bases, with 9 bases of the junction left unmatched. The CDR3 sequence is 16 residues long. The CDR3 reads CASRKLKGLAYNEQFF. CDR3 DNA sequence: TGTGCCAGCAGGAAGCTAAAGGGACTAGCCTACAATGAGCAGTTCTTC.

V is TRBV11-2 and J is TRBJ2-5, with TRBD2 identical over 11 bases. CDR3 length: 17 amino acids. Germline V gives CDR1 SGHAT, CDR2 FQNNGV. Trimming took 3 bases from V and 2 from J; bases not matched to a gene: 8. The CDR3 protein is CASSLVTGLAVQETQYF. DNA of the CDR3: TGTGCCAGCAGCTTGGTTACGGGACTAGCGGTACAAGAGACCCAGTACTTC.

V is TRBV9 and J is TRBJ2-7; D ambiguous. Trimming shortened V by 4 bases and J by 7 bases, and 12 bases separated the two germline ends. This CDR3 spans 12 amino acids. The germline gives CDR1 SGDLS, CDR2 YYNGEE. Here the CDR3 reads CASSPPPREQYF. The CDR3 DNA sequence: TGTGCCAGCAGCCCCCCCCCTAGGGAGCAGTACTTC.

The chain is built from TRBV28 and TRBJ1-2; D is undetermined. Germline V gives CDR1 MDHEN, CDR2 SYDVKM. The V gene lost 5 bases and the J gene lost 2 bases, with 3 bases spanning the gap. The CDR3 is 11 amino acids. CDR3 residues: CASSQNYGYTF. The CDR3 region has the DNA TGTGCCAGCAGTCAGAACTATGGCTACACCTTC.

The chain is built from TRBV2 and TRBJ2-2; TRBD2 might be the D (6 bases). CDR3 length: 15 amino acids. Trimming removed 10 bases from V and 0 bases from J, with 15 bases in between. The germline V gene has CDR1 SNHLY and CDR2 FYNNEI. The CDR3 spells CATSARGANTGELFF. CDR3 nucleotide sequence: TGTGCCACCTCCGCCCGCGGGGCGAACACCGGGGAGCTGTTTTTT.

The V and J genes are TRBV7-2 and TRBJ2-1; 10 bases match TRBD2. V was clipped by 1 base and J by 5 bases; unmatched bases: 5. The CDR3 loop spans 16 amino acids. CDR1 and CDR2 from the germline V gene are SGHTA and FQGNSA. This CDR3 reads CASSLVVLAGDNEQFF. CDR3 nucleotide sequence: TGTGCCAGCAGCTTAGTGGTGCTAGCGGGAGACAATGAGCAGTTCTTC.

The chain's CDR3 is CASSLAVRNQPQHF. In nucleotides, the CDR3 is TGTGCCAGCAGCTTAGCGGTGCGGAATCAGCCCCAGCATTTT. The gene calls are TRBV7-8 and TRBJ1-5; D unclear. Germline V gives CDR1 SGHVS, CDR2 FQNEAQ. V was trimmed by 0 bases and J by 4 bases, leaving 7 bases between them. The CDR3 runs to 14 residues.

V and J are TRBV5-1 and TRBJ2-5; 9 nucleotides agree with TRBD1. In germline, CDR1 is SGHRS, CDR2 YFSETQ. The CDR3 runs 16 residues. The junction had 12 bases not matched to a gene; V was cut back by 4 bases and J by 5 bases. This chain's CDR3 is CASSPGTGNGMETQYF. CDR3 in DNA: TGCGCCAGCAGCCCCGGGACAGGGAACGGGATGGAGACCCAGTACTTC.

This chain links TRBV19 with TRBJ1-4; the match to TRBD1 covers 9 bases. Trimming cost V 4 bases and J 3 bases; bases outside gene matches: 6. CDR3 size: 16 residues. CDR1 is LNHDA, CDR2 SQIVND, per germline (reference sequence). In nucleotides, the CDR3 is TGTGCCAGTAGTAAAGACAGGGGGTCGGCTAATGAAAAACTGTTTTTT. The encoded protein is CASSKDRGSANEKLFF.

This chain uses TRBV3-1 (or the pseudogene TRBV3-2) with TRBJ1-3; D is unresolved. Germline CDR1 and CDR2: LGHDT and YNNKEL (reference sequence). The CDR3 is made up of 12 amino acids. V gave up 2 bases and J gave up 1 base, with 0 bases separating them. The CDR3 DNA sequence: TGTGCCAGCAGCCAATCTGGAAACACCATATATTTT. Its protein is CASSQSGNTIYF.

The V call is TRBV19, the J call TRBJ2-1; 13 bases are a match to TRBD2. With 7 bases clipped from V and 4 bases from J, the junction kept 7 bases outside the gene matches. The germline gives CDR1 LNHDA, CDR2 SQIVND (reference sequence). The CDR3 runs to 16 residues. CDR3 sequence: CASKTSGGLKYNEQFF. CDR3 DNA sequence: TGTGCCAGTAAGACTAGCGGGGGGCTAAAATACAATGAGCAGTTCTTC.

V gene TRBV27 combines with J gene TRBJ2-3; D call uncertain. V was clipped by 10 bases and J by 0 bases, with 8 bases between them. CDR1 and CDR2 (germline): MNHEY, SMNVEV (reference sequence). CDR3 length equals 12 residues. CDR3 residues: CATKHSTDTQYF. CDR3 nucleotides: TGTGCCACCAAGCACAGCACAGATACGCAGTATTTT.

This chain's CDR3 is CAWSVLAGSDGYTF. The CDR3 DNA reads as TGTGCCTGGAGTGTTCTCGCGGGGAGTGATGGCTACACCTTC. This chain joins TRBV30 and TRBJ1-2, with D unclear. Trimming removed 0 bases at V and 6 bases at J, with 14 bases between. This CDR3 region has 14 residues. Germline V gene data show CDR1 as GTSNPN and CDR2 as SVGIG (reference sequence). The full variable domain, in which reference TRBV30 and TRBJ1-2 provide the parts outside the CDR3, is SQTIHQWPATLVQPVGSPLSLECTVEGTSNPNLYWYRQAAGRGLQLLFYSVGIGQISSEVPQNLSASRPQDRQFILSSKKLLLSDSGFYLCAWSVLAGSDGYTFGSGTRLTVV.

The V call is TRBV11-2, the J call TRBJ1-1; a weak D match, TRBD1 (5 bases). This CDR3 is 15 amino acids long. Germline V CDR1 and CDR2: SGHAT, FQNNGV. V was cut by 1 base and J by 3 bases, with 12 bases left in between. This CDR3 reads CASSLVGGKYTEAFF. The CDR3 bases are TGTGCCAGCAGCTTAGTGGGGGGGAAGTACACTGAAGCTTTCTTT.

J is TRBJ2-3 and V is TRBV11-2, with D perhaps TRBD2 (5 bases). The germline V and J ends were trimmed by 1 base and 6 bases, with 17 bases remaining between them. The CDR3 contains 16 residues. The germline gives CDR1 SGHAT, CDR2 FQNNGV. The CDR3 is CASSLVAGGNGDTQYF. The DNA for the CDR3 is TGTGCCAGCAGCTTAGTGGCGGGTGGGAATGGGGATACGCAGTATTTT.

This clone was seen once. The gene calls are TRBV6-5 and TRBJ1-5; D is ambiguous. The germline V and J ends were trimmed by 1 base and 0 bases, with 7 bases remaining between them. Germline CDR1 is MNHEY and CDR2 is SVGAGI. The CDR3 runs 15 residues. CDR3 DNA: TGTGCCAGCAGTTACTTGCCTTATAGCAATCAGCCCCAGCATTTT. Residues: CASSYLPYSNQPQHF.

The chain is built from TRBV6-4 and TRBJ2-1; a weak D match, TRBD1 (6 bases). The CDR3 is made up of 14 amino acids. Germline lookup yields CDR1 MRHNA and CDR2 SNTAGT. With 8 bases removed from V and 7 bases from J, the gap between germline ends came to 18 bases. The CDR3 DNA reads TGTGCCAGCTCTTCTTCCGGGACAAGTAATGAGCAGTTCTTC. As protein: CASSSSGTSNEQFF.

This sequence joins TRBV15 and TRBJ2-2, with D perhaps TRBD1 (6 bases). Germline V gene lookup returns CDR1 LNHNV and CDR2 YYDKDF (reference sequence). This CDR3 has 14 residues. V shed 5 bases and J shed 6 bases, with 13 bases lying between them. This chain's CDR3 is CATSSQQGSGELFF. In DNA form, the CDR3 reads TGTGCCACCAGCTCACAACAGGGTTCCGGGGAGCTGTTTTTT.

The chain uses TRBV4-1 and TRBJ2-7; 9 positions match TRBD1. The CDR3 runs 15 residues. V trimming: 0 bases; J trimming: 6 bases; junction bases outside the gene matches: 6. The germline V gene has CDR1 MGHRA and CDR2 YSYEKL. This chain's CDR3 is CASSQDRGQGREQYF. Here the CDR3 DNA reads TGCGCCAGCAGCCAAGATAGGGGACAGGGACGCGAGCAGTACTTC.

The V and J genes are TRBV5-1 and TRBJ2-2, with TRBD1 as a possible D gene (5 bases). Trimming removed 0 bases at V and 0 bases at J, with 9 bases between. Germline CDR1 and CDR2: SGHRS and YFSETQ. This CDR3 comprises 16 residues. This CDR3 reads CASSLGTSSNTGELFF. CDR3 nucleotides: TGCGCCAGCAGCTTGGGGACATCCTCGAACACCGGGGAGCTGTTTTTT.

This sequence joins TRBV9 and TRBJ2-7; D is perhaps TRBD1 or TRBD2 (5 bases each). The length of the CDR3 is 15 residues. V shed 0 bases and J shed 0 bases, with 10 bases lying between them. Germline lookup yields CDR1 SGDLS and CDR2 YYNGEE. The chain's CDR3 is CASSVEPGTSYEQYF. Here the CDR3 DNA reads TGTGCCAGCAGCGTAGAACCAGGGACCTCCTACGAGCAGTACTTC.

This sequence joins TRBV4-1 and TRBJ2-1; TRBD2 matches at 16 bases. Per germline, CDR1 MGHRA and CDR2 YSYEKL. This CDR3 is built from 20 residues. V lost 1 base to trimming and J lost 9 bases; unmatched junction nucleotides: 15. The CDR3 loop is CASSQAPSGTSGGAKSEQFF. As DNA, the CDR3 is TGCGCCAGCAGCCAAGCACCTTCCGGGACTAGCGGGGGGGCGAAGAGTGAGCAGTTCTTC.

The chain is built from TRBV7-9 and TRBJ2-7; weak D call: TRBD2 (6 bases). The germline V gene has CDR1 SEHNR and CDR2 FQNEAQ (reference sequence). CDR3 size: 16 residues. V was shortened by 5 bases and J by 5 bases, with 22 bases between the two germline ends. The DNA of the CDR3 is TGTGCCAGCAGCGGGTGGGCGTTGGAGGGTTTGAACGAGCAGTACTTC. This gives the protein CASSGWALEGLNEQYF.

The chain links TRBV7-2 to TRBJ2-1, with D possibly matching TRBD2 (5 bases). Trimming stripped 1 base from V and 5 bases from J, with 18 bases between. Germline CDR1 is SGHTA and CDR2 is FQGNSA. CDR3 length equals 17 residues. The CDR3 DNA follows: TGTGCCAGCAGCTTAGAAGTTCTCGCTAGCCTAAACAATGAGCAGTTCTTC. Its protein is CASSLEVLASLNNEQFF. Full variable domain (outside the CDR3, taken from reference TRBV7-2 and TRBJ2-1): GAGVSQSPSNKVTEKGKDVELRCDPISGHTALYWYRQSLGQGLEFLIYFQGNSAPDKSGLPSDRFSAERTGGSVSTLTIQRTQQEDSAVYLCASSLEVLASLNNEQFFGPGTRLTVL.

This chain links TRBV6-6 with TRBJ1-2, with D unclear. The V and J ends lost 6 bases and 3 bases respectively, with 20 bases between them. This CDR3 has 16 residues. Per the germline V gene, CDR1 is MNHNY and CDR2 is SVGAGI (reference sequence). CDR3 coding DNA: TGTGCCAGCAGCGAGAAGGCTTCAGGAGGTTACTATGGCTACACCTTC. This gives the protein CASSEKASGGYYGYTF.